One and the same sample provided the 21 T cell receptor beta chains below, sequenced in a study of graft-versus-host responses after intestinal transplantation. The antigens these receptors bind are not known. Profiling relied on immunoSEQ multiplex PCR, and the TCRdb table lists in-frame clones only, not all of them. The profile covers almost 85,000 clones, with roughly 91% appearing a single time and 0.1% taken by the ten largest. The sequences come from unstimulated CD4+ T cells sorted from spleen or lymph node cells, collected before intestinal transplant. The receptors were sampled from a human donor who received an intestinal transplant.

This clone was observed a handful of times. The gene calls are TRBV5-6 and TRBJ1-4, with D possibly matching TRBD1 (5 bases). Trimming cost V 1 base and J 1 base, with 8 bases left between them. Looked up from germline, CDR1 is SGHDT and CDR2 is YYEEEE. The CDR3 spans 15 residues. CDR3 sequence: CASSLTTETNEKLFF. CDR3 in DNA: TGTGCCAGCAGCTTGACGACAGAAACTAATGAAAAACTGTTTTTT.

The chain is built from TRBV7-2 and TRBJ1-1; a weak D match, TRBD1 (5 bases). V was shortened by 1 base and J by 10 bases, with 10 bases between the two germline ends. The germline CDR1 and CDR2 sequences are SGHTA and FQGNSA. The CDR3 totals 12 residues. In nucleotides, the CDR3 is TGTGCCAGCAGCTTAGGGGGCAGGGTAGCTTTCTTT. This sequence encodes CASSLGGRVAFF.

The chain carries TRBV19 and TRBJ1-2; D may be TRBD1 (5 bases). The CDR3 extends over 14 amino acids. Germline-derived CDR1 and CDR2 are LNHDA and SQIVND (reference sequence). V was shortened by 10 bases and J by 5 bases, with 20 bases between the two germline ends. The CDR3: CATGRQGGNYGYTF. CDR3 nucleotide sequence: TGTGCCACGGGGAGGCAGGGAGGGAATTATGGCTACACCTTC.

This clone has a handful of counts. This sequence joins TRBV29-1 and TRBJ1-2, with D uncertain. CDR3 length equals 11 residues. Germline-derived CDR1 and CDR2 are SQVTM and ANQGSEA. The CDR3 DNA is TGCAGTTCTTTCGGAGGCTATGGCTACACCTTC. Its protein product is CSSFGGYGYTF.

The rearrangement links TRBV7-9 to TRBJ1-1, with D tentatively TRBD1 (5 bases). This CDR3 has 14 residues. The V end lost 1 base, the J end lost 4 bases, and 10 bases lay between the germline ends. Germline values: CDR1 SEHNR, CDR2 FQNEAQ (reference sequence). The CDR3 DNA reads as TGTGCCAGCAGCTTAGAGCAGGGATCCACTGAAGCTTTCTTT. Translating it yields CASSLEQGSTEAFF.

The J gene is TRBJ2-7, the V gene TRBV11-2, with a possible D match to TRBD1 (6 bases). The V gene lost 3 bases and the J gene lost 3 bases, with 12 bases spanning the gap. Germline CDR1 reads SGHAT; CDR2 reads FQNNGV. The CDR3 has 14 residues. CDR3: CASSLRQERYEQYF. The CDR3 DNA is TGTGCCAGCAGCTTGAGACAGGAGCGCTACGAGCAGTACTTC.

The V and J genes are TRBV30 and TRBJ1-3, with a possible D match to TRBD1 (6 bases). This CDR3 is built from 14 residues. Germline values: CDR1 GTSNPN, CDR2 SVGIG (reference sequence). V was clipped by 1 base and J by 2 bases, with 9 bases between them. This CDR3 reads CAWSGWTAGNTIYF. The CDR3, as DNA: TGTGCCTGGAGTGGGTGGACAGCTGGAAACACCATATATTTT. Full variable domain (remainder filled in from reference TRBV30 and TRBJ1-3): SQTIHQWPATLVQPVGSPLSLECTVEGTSNPNLYWYRQAAGRGLQLLFYSVGIGQISSEVPQNLSASRPQDRQFILSSKKLLLSDSGFYLCAWSGWTAGNTIYFGEGSWLTVV.

The chain links TRBV18 to TRBJ2-6; TRBD2 matches 12 bases. V shed 3 bases, J shed 4 bases, and the junction held 7 bases outside the gene matches. There are 18 residues in the CDR3. Germline CDR1 reads KGHSH; CDR2 reads LQKENI. CDR3 in amino acids: CASSPTSGGRGGANVLTF. The DNA of the CDR3 is TGTGCCAGCTCACCTACTAGCGGGGGGCGCGGAGGGGCCAACGTCCTGACTTTC.

This chain uses TRBV30 with TRBJ2-3; possibly TRBD2 for D (6 bases). Trimming took off 2 bases at V and 2 bases at J, with 14 bases between the two ends. The CDR3 has 15 amino acids. Germline V lookup: CDR1 GTSNPN, CDR2 SVGIG (reference sequence). This CDR3 is CAWSRQRGATDTQYF. The CDR3 nucleotides read TGTGCCTGGAGTCGGCAACGCGGGGCCACAGATACGCAGTATTTT.

V is TRBV7-8 and J is TRBJ2-1; TRBD1 matches at 11 bases. The length of the CDR3 is 18 residues. Germline lookup yields CDR1 SGHVS and CDR2 FQNEAQ. After removal of 0 bases from V and 7 bases from J, the junction contained 11 bases not matched to a gene. The CDR3 sequence is CASSLAWPGQGGQNEQFF. The CDR3 DNA sequence: TGTGCCAGCAGCTTAGCTTGGCCGGGACAGGGGGGTCAGAATGAGCAGTTCTTC.

This clone was detected only once. The V gene is TRBV30, the J gene TRBJ1-1, with D uncertain. The germline V and J ends were trimmed by 4 bases and 4 bases, with 16 bases remaining between them. Germline CDR1 and CDR2: GTSNPN and SVGIG (reference sequence). CDR3 size: 14 residues. The chain's CDR3 is CAWIRAGPGTEAFF. In DNA form, the CDR3 reads TGTGCCTGGATCCGCGCCGGTCCCGGCACTGAAGCTTTCTTT. The entire variable domain, with the rest obtained from reference TRBV30 and TRBJ1-1, is as follows: SQTIHQWPATLVQPVGSPLSLECTVEGTSNPNLYWYRQAAGRGLQLLFYSVGIGQISSEVPQNLSASRPQDRQFILSSKKLLLSDSGFYLCAWIRAGPGTEAFFGQGTRLTVV.

The gene calls are TRBV10-1 and TRBJ2-5; 11 bases match TRBD2. From germline, CDR1 is WNHNN and CDR2 SYGVQD (reference sequence). CDR3 length equals 15 residues. J was trimmed by 4 bases and V by 2 bases; bases with no gene match: 3. The CDR3 reads CASSETSGGGETQYF. CDR3 nucleotide sequence: TGCGCCAGCAGTGAGACTAGCGGGGGTGGAGAGACCCAGTACTTC.

CDR3 DNA sequence: TGTGCCAGCGCCTTACAGGTTAGCAATCAGCCCCAGCATTTT. This codes for CASALQVSNQPQHF. The chain joins TRBV19 to TRBJ1-5, with D perhaps TRBD1 (5 bases). Germline lookup yields CDR1 LNHDA and CDR2 SQIVND (reference sequence). V was clipped by 9 bases and J by 0 bases, with 12 bases between them. The CDR3 has 14 amino acids.

J is TRBJ2-1 and V is TRBV2; D is possibly TRBD1 (5 bases). V dropped 6 bases and J dropped 12 bases, with 15 bases sitting between them. CDR1 is SNHLY and CDR2 is FYNNEI in the germline V gene. This CDR3 spans 12 amino acids. CDR3 in DNA: TGTGCCAGCAGAGGCAGGGCAGCCCCGCAGTTCTTC. The encoded protein is CASRGRAAPQFF. Looking up the rest from reference TRBV2 and TRBJ2-1 gives the full variable domain: EPEVTQTPSHQVTQMGQEVILRCVPISNHLYFYWYRQILGQKVEFLVSFYNNEISEKSEIFDDQFSVERPDGSNFTLKIRSTKLEDSAMYFCASRGRAAPQFFGPGTRLTVL.

The rearrangement joins TRBV5-1 to TRBJ2-1; 8 bases agree with TRBD2. Trimming removed 1 base from V and 6 bases from J; junction bases left unmatched: 6. Germline CDR1 SGHRS, CDR2 YFSETQ. The CDR3 has 15 residues. CDR3: CASSLIGGAVNEQFF. The CDR3 nucleotides are TGCGCCAGCAGCTTGATCGGGGGGGCGGTCAATGAGCAGTTCTTC. Drawing the rest from reference TRBV5-1 and TRBJ2-1, the complete variable domain is KAGVTQTPRYLIKTRGQQVTLSCSPISGHRSVSWYQQTPGQGLQFLFEYFSETQRNKGNFPGRFSGRQFSNSRSEMNVSTLELGDSALYLCASSLIGGAVNEQFFGPGTRLTVL.

V and J are TRBV21-1 and TRBJ1-1; the listed D gene, TRBD1, was not tested against the DNA. TRBV21-1 has pseudogene status. The CDR3 extends over 14 amino acids. CDR3 amino acids: CASSARDRGTEAFF. DNA for the CDR3: TGTGCCAGCAGCGCCCGGGACAGGGGAACTGAAGCTTTCTTT.

The rearrangement links TRBV4-3 to TRBJ1-2; D may be TRBD1 (5 bases). Germline CDR1 LGHNA, CDR2 YSLEER. Trimming removed 0 bases at V and 4 bases at J, with 12 bases between. The CDR3 consists of 15 residues. The CDR3 DNA reads TGCGCCAGCAGCCAAGAGGGTAGGGGCAGCTATGGCTACACCTTC. Translation gives CASSQEGRGSYGYTF.

This chain connects TRBV27 to TRBJ2-3, with D possibly matching TRBD1 (6 bases). Per germline, CDR1 MNHEY and CDR2 SMNVEV (reference sequence). The V gene lost 8 bases and the J gene lost 2 bases, with 17 bases spanning the gap. This CDR3 spans 15 amino acids. The CDR3 here is CASPISGHHTDTQYF. The CDR3 DNA reads as TGTGCCAGCCCAATATCGGGACACCACACAGATACGCAGTATTTT.

This chain joins TRBV6-5 and TRBJ1-2; unclear D gene. This CDR3 is built from 16 residues. V was clipped by 4 bases and J by 1 base, with 16 bases between them. The germline CDR1 and CDR2 sequences are MNHEY and SVGAGI. The CDR3 reads CASSLRDRGYNYGYTF. The CDR3 region has the DNA TGTGCCAGCAGTTTACGTGATCGGGGATATAACTATGGCTACACCTTC.

The V gene is TRBV9, the J gene TRBJ2-5; 11 bases are shared with TRBD2. CDR1 SGDLS and CDR2 YYNGEE come from the germline V gene. The CDR3 is made up of 16 amino acids. J was trimmed by 1 base and V by 0 bases; bases with no gene match: 2. The CDR3 spells CASSVGTSGFQETQYF. The DNA of the CDR3 is TGTGCCAGCAGCGTAGGGACTAGCGGGTTCCAAGAGACCCAGTACTTC.

This clone has more than one count but fewer than ten. The chain links TRBV6-1 to TRBJ2-7; 8 positions match TRBD1. Germline CDR1 reads MNHNS; CDR2 reads SASEGT. The CDR3 totals 12 residues. V lost 10 bases to trimming and J lost 5 bases; unmatched junction nucleotides: 7. CDR3 loop: CATGQGGDEQYF. For the CDR3, the DNA is TGTGCCACTGGACAGGGTGGCGACGAGCAGTACTTC.